The 14 T cell receptor beta chains in this list originate from one sample, sequenced in a study of cytomegalovirus exposure and HLA in healthy donors. The PCR made use of 60 Vbeta and 13 Jbeta primers. Assay used: immunoSEQ multiplex PCR; TCRdb lists only in-frame clones, some missing. The data hold under 85,000 clones, with around 70% observed a single time. Sequencing was performed on PBMCs. Receptor source: a woman aged 30 to 39 in good health and CMV-seropositive.

This clone was detected a few times. The V and J genes are TRBV30 and TRBJ1-1; TRBD1 is a possible D gene (5 bases). Germline CDR1 and CDR2: GTSNPN and SVGIG (reference sequence). The CDR3 runs to 12 residues. The V and J ends lost 8 bases and 5 bases respectively, with 15 bases between them. CDR3 sequence: CAAGQGRTEAFF. The DNA for the CDR3 is TGTGCCGCCGGCCAGGGAAGGACTGAAGCTTTCTTT.

The genes are TRBV18 and TRBJ1-4; D not certain. Germline lookup yields CDR1 KGHSH and CDR2 LQKENI. Trimming shortened V by 6 bases and J by 10 bases, and 15 bases separated the two germline ends. The CDR3 consists of 13 residues. CDR3 residues: CASSPSVEGKLFF. In DNA form, the CDR3 reads TGTGCCAGCTCCCCTTCAGTGGAGGGAAAACTGTTTTTT.

This chain connects TRBV6-1 to TRBJ1-5, with D possibly matching TRBD1 (5 bases). CDR3 length: 14 residues. V lost 7 bases, J lost 0 bases, and 10 bases lay in between. Germline-derived CDR1 and CDR2 are MNHNS and SASEGT. In nucleotides, the CDR3 is TGTGCCAGCATGGACACTTATAGCAATCAGCCCCAGCATTTT. Translating it yields CASMDTYSNQPQHF.

The CDR3: CASGRGHYDKNIQYF. CDR3 nucleotide sequence: TGTGCCAGCGGCAGGGGGCATTACGACAAAAACATTCAGTACTTC. The gene calls are TRBV28 and TRBJ2-4; 8 positions agree with TRBD1. CDR3 length: 15 residues. V shed 8 bases, J shed 3 bases, and the junction held 9 bases outside the gene matches. Germline CDR1 MDHEN, CDR2 SYDVKM.

J is TRBJ1-2 and V is TRBV29-1, with 8 bases that match TRBD1. The V gene's germline CDR1 is SQVTM and CDR2 ANQGSEA. This CDR3 is 13 amino acids long. With 1 base clipped from V and 5 bases from J, the junction kept 3 bases outside the gene matches. CDR3 sequence: CSVEGQGRYGYTF. In nucleotides, the CDR3 is TGCAGCGTTGAAGGACAGGGGAGGTATGGCTACACCTTC.

The chain uses TRBV7-9 and TRBJ2-7; D uncertain. This CDR3 region has 14 residues. CDR1 is SEHNR and CDR2 is FQNEAQ in the germline V gene (reference sequence). The V and J ends lost 4 bases and 1 base respectively, with 11 bases between them. CDR3: CASSSPILSYEQYF. CDR3 in DNA: TGTGCCAGCAGCTCCCCTATCCTTTCCTACGAGCAGTACTTC.

The chain couples TRBV28 to TRBJ1-2, with TRBD1 as a possible D gene (5 bases). Trimming took 4 bases from V and 8 from J, leaving 14 bases between them. The V gene's germline CDR1 is MDHEN and CDR2 SYDVKM. The length of the CDR3 is 13 residues. Here the CDR3 reads CASSSPPKGGYTF. CDR3 sequence (DNA): TGTGCCAGCAGTTCCCCCCCGAAGGGGGGCTACACCTTC.

The rearrangement links TRBV11-2 to TRBJ2-5; maybe TRBD1 (5 bases). Germline assignment: CDR1 SGHAT and CDR2 FQNNGV. The CDR3 contains 12 residues. V lost 1 base to trimming and J lost 11 bases, with 11 bases between them. CDR3 coding DNA: TGTGCCAGCAGCTTAGGTGGGCCAGGGCAGTACTTC. It yields the protein CASSLGGPGQYF.

This chain uses TRBV4-1 with TRBJ2-2; tentatively, D is TRBD2 (5 bases). With 4 bases removed from V and 5 bases from J, the gap between germline ends came to 20 bases. Germline CDR1 and CDR2: MGHRA and YSYEKL. CDR3 length: 17 amino acids. CDR3 in amino acids: CASSPSGLEVGTGELFF. For the CDR3, the DNA is TGCGCCAGCAGCCCGTCGGGTCTGGAGGTAGGGACCGGGGAGCTGTTTTTT.

The rearrangement uses TRBV2 and TRBJ2-1, with a tentative D call TRBD1 (5 bases). V lost 7 bases and J 2 bases, leaving 12 bases between the germline ends. This CDR3 has 14 residues. The germline CDR1 and CDR2 sequences are SNHLY and FYNNEI. CDR3 coding DNA: TGTGCCAGCAAGCAAGACAGAACCTACAATGAGCAGTTCTTC. Translation: CASKQDRTYNEQFF.

This clone was detected only a few times. The rearrangement uses TRBV2 and TRBJ1-2; D is unclear. This CDR3 is 13 amino acids long. The germline V gene encodes CDR1 SNHLY and CDR2 FYNNEI. Trimming left V 3 bases short and J 8 bases short, with 13 bases between. The CDR3 here is CASSDSEVYGYTF. For the CDR3, the DNA is TGTGCCAGCAGTGATTCCGAGGTTTACGGCTACACCTTC. The variable domain in full, completed from reference TRBV2 and TRBJ1-2, reads EPEVTQTPSHQVTQMGQEVILRCVPISNHLYFYWYRQILGQKVEFLVSFYNNEISEKSEIFDDQFSVERPDGSNFTLKIRSTKLEDSAMYFCASSDSEVYGYTFGSGTRLTVV.

This chain connects TRBV28 to TRBJ1-1; D gene uncertain. Germline CDR1 and CDR2: MDHEN and SYDVKM. V gave up 2 bases and J gave up 11 bases, with 15 bases separating them. The CDR3 loop spans 13 amino acids. Here the CDR3 reads CASSLGRPVGAFF. The DNA for the CDR3 is TGTGCCAGCAGTTTAGGAAGGCCGGTCGGGGCTTTCTTT.

A note on this clone: One end of the junction does not line up with germline, which may come from a read error. CDR3 residues: CASRLGTGYNTGELFF. The DNA for the CDR3 is TGTGCCAGCAGGTTAGGGACGGGGTACAACACCGGGGAGCTGTTTTTT. V usage is TRBV7-2 and J usage is TRBJ2-2; D assignment may be TRBD1 or TRBD2 (5 bases each). Germline V gene lookup returns CDR1 SGHTA and CDR2 FQGNSA. This CDR3 has 16 residues.

The chain joins TRBV28 to TRBJ1-3, with TRBD1 identical over 7 bases. The CDR3 totals 15 residues. Per the germline V gene, CDR1 is MDHEN and CDR2 is SYDVKM. V lost 6 bases, J lost 9 bases, and 14 bases stayed unmatched. This chain's CDR3 is CASRPDRISGGTIYF. The CDR3 coding sequence is TGTGCCAGCAGGCCGGACAGGATAAGCGGGGGCACCATATATTTT.